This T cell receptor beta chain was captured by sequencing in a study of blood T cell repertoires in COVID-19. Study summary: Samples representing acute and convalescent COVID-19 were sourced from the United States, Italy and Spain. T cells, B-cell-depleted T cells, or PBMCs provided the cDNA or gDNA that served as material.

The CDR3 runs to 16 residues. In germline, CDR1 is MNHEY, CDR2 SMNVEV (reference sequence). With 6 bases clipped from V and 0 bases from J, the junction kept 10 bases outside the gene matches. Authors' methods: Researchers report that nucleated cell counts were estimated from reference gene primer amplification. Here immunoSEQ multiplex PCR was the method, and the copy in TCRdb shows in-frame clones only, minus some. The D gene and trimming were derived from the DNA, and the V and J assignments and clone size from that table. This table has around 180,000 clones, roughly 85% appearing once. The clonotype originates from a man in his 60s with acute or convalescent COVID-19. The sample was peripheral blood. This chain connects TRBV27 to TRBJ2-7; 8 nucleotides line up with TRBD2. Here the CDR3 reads CASRGWREESSYEQYF. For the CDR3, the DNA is TGTGCCAGCAGGGGTTGGCGGGAGGAAAGCTCCTACGAGCAGTACTTC.